This TCR beta chain was sequenced during a study of T cell responses to AZD1222 COVID-19 vaccine (TCRdb year 2021). About the investigation overall: TCR sequencing covered roughly 230 trial participants: 200 to 220 given two doses of AZD1222 and 26 given two doses of MenACWY control vaccine. Enrollment into the trials was organized by age into subgroups of 18-55, 56-69 and 70-plus years, and those subgroups contained approximately 160, 26 and 62 TCR-sequenced participants, respectively. Study-wide findings and limitations: Reportedly, close to half of the unique spike-specific TCRs recognized epitopes lying outside the regions that are mutated in the B.1.351 and B.1.1.7 variants. Because no day 14 peak-response samples were available, repertoires were characterized only after the peak T cell response. Conclusions about previously exposed vaccinees were limited because only six or seven AZD1222 recipients were SARS-CoV-2 seropositive at baseline. Participants were mostly white British, with more females than males. The authors suggested clonal diversity may have been underestimated. The 56-69-year group was small, and its depth increase did not reach significance, likely because of low power. A significant rise in spike-specific TCR breadth and depth was observed after two AZD1222 doses relative to day 0 and relative to MenACWY recipients. The whole spike protein was spanned by vaccine-associated CD4 TCRs, and dominant responses were seen in regions 160-218 and 743-854.

The sample's time point, from its label and the paper: baseline before first vaccination. The treatment or condition label on this specimen signifies: meningococcal conjugate vaccine given as trial control. The vaccinee samples were drawn from two UK trials, COV001 and COV002, one of which was a single-blind randomized controlled phase 2/3 trial testing AZD1222 (ChAdOx1 nCoV-19) in healthy adults. Trial participant PBMC samples were collected at day 0 and day 28 after the second dose for TCRbeta chain sequencing. The CDR3 regions of human TCRbeta chains were analyzed by immunosequencing. As for the original processing: Repertoire TCRs were checked for matches against a reference library of SARS-CoV-2-specific TCRs that had been generated using the MIRA antigen-specificity platform. Breadth was defined as the fraction of unique TCRs that were SARS-CoV-2-associated, and depth was defined as the fraction of total T cells that were SARS-CoV-2-associated. Each spike-specific TCR was assigned to its reactive spike region and to a CD4 or CD8 class using the MIRA data. Log10-transformed breadth and depth values were compared by one-way ANOVA with Sidak's multiple comparisons tests. The clones in this table, taken by TCRdb from immuneACCESS, are in-frame only. Not every clone is retained; where verified, under half of the shortfall comes from an unresolved V gene, and the cause of the rest is unknown. V, J and clone size derive from that table, while D and trimming were established from the DNA sequence. The sample has approximately 150,000 clones on record, more than 70% of them singletons. Together, the top ten hold about 3.3% of the sample.

A remark on this clone: Which antigen it targets is not known. No base quality information exists; no much larger clone differs at one position.

The germline V gene provides CDR1 MNHEY and CDR2 SVGEGT. Between the V and J ends, shortened by 0 bases and 8 bases respectively, the junction contains 10 bases. The cysteine opens and the phenylalanine closes a CDR3 of 13 amino acids. Solely the CDR3 DNA is kept, with 39 bases framed from the first base. Sample: peripheral blood, taken on day 0 of MenACWY control vaccination. This TCR was sampled from an adult in good health. Recombination joined TRBV6-2 or TRBV6-3 with TRBJ1-2, with the D gene uncertain. The sequence in DNA is TGTGCCAGCAGTTACTCGAATCTGATGGGCTACACCTTC. The resulting protein is CASSYSNLMGYTF.